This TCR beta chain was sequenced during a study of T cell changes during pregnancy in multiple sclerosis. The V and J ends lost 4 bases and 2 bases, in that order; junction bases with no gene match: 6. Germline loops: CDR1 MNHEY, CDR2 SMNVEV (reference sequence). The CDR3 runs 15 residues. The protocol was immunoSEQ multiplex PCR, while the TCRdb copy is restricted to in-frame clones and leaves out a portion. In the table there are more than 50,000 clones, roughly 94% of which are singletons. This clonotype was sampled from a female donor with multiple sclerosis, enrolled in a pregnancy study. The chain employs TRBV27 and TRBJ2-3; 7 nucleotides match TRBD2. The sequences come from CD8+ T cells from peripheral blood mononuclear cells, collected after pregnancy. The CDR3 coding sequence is TGTGCCAGCAGTTACGGGACTACCCTCACAGATACGCAGTATTTT. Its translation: CASSYGTTLTDTQYF.